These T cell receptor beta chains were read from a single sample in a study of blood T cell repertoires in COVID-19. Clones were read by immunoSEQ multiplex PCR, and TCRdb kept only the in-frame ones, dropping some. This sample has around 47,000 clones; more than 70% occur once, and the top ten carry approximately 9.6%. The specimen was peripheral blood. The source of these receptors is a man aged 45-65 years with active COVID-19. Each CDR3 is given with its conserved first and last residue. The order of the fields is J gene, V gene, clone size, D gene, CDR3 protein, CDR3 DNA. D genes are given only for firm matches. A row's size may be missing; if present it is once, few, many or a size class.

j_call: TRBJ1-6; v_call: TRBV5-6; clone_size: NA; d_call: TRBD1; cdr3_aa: CASSLITGGANSPLHF; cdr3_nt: TGTGCCAGCAGCTTGATTACAGGGGGTGCGAATTCACCCCTCCACTTT
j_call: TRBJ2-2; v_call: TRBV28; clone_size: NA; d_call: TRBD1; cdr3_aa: CASMDRGAAGELFF; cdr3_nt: TGTGCCAGCATGGACAGGGGGGCGGCCGGGGAGCTGTTTTTT
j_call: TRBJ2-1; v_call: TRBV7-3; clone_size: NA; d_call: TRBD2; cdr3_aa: CASSSRTSNEQFF; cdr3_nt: TGTGCCAGCAGCTCCCGGACTAGCAATGAGCAGTTCTTC
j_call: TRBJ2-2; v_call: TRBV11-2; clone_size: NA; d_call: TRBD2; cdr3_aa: CASSTRSGGKELFF; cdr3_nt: TGTGCCAGCAGCACCCGATCGGGGGGGAAGGAGCTGTTTTTT
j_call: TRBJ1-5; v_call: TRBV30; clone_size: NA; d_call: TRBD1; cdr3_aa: CAWAPGQGKSQHF; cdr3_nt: TGTGCCTGGGCACCGGGACAGGGGAAGTCCCAGCATTTT
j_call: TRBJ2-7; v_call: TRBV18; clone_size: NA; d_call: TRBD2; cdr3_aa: CASSPRSGDGSYEQYF; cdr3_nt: TGTGCCAGCTCACCAAGAAGCGGGGACGGCTCCTACGAGCAGTACTTC
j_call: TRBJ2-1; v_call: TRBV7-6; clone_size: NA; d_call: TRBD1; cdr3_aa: CASRDRGSNEQFF; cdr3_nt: TGTGCCAGCAGGGACAGGGGGAGCAATGAGCAGTTCTTC
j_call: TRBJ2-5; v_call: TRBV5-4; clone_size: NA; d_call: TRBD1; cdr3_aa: CASSFRDRAQETQYF; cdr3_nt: TGTGCCAGCAGTTTCCGGGACAGGGCCCAAGAGACCCAGTACTTC
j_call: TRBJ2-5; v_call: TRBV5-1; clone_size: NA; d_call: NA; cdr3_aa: CASSLSVGGETQYF; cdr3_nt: TGCGCCAGCAGCTTAAGTGTTGGGGGCGAGACCCAGTACTTC
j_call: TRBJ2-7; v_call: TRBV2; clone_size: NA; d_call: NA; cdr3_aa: CASSGGRATYEQYF; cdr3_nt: TGTGCCAGCAGTGGGGGCAGGGCCACCTACGAGCAGTACTTC
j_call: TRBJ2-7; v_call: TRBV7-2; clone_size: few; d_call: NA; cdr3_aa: CASSLVVNGGEQYF; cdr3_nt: TGTGCCAGCAGCTTAGTGGTAAACGGAGGGGAGCAGTACTTC
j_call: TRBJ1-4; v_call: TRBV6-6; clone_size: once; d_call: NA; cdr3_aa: CASSDQGATNEKLFF; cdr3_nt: TGTGCCAGCAGCGACCAGGGTGCAACTAATGAAAAACTGTTTTTT
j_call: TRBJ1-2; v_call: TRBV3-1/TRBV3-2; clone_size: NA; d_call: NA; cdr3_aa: CASSQDLQNNYGYTF; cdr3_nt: TGTGCCAGCAGCCAAGATCTTCAGAATAACTATGGCTACACCTTC
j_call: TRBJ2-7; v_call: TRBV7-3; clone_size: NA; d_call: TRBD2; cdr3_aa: CASSLFGTKTYEQYF; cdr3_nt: TGTGCCAGCAGCTTGTTCGGGACTAAGACCTACGAGCAGTACTTC
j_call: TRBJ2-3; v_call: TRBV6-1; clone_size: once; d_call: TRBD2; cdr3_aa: CASSEALLAGAHTDTQYF; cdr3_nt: TGTGCCAGCAGTGAAGCGCTTCTAGCGGGGGCCCACACAGATACGCAGTATTTT
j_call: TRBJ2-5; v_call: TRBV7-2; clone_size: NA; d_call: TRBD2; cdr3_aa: CASTLSGTSVGMWQETQYF; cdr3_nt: TGTGCCAGCACCCTTTCCGGGACTAGCGTGGGGATGTGGCAAGAGACCCAGTACTTC
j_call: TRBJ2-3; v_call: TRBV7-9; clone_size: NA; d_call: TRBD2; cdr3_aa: CASSLVGTSGSTDTQYF; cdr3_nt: TGTGCCAGCAGCTTAGTGGGAACTAGCGGGAGCACAGATACGCAGTATTTT
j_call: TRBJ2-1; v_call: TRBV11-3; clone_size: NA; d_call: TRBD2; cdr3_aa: CASSSGLAGGPGYNEQFF; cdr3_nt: TGTGCCAGCAGCTCTGGACTAGCGGGAGGGCCGGGCTACAATGAGCAGTTCTTC
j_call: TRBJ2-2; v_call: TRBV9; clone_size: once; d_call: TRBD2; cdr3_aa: CASSVGEGTSGRTGELFF; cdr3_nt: TGTGCCAGCAGCGTAGGAGAGGGGACTAGCGGGAGGACCGGGGAGCTGTTTTTT
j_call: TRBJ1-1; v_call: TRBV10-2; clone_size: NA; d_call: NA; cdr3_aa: CASSDREVENTEAFF; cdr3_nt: TGCGCCAGCAGTGACCGAGAAGTCGAGAACACTGAAGCTTTCTTT
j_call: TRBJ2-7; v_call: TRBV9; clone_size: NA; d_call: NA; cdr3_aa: CASSAGTSNEQYF; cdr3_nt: TGTGCCAGCAGCGCCGGGACAAGCAACGAGCAGTACTTC
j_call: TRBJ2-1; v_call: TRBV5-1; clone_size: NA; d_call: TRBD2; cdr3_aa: CASSFGTSLVGEQFF; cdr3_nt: TGCGCCAGCAGCTTCGGGACTAGCCTCGTGGGTGAGCAGTTCTTC
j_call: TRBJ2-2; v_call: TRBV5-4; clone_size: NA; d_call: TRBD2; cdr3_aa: CASSLDGAGGGELFF; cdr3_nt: TGTGCCAGCAGCTTGGACGGAGCGGGGGGCGGGGAGCTGTTTTTT
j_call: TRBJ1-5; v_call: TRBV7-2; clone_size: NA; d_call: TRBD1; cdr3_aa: CASSRGQGSNQPQHF; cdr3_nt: TGTGCCAGCAGTCGTGGACAGGGCTCCAATCAGCCCCAGCATTTT
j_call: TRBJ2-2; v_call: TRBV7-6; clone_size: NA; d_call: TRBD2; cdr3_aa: CASSLGLAGGPDTGELFF; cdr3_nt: TGTGCCAGCAGCTTGGGTTTAGCGGGAGGGCCGGACACCGGGGAGCTGTTTTTT
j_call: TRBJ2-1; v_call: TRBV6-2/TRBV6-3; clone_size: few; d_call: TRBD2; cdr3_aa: CASSYSPPSGGLYNEQFF; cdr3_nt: TGTGCCAGCAGTTACTCCCCTCCTAGCGGGGGGCTTTACAATGAGCAGTTCTTC
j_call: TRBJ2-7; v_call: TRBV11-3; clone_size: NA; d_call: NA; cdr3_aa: CASSASTTYEQYF; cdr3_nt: TGTGCCAGCAGCGCTTCTACCACCTACGAGCAGTACTTC
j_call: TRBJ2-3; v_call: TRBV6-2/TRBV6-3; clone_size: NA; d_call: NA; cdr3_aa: CASSYSTTQGVDTDTQYF; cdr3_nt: TGTGCCAGCAGTTACTCCACGACCCAGGGCGTTGACACAGATACGCAGTATTTT
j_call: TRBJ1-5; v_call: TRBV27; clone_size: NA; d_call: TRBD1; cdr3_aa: CASSLGQLNQPQHF; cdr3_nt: TGTGCCAGCAGCCTGGGACAGCTCAATCAGCCCCAGCATTTT
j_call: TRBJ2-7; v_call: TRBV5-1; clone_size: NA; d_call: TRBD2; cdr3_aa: CASSFGGVGSYEQYF; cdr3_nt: TGCGCCAGCAGCTTTGGGGGGGTCGGCTCCTACGAGCAGTACTTC
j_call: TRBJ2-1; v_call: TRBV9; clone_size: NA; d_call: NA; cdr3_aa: CASSVESAVLNEQFF; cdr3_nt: TGTGCCAGCAGCGTAGAAAGCGCGGTCCTCAATGAGCAGTTCTTC
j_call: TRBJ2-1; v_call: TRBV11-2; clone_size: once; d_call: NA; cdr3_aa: CASSSGTEVNEQFF; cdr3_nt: TGTGCCAGCAGCTCCGGGACTGAGGTTAATGAGCAGTTCTTC
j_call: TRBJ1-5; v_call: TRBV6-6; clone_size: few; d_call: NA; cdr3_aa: CASRAGEGQPQHF; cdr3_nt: TGTGCCAGCAGAGCAGGGGAAGGTCAGCCCCAGCATTTT
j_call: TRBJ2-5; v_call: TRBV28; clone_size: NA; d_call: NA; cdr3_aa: CASSLSYQETQYF; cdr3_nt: TGTGCCAGCAGTCTCTCGTACCAAGAGACCCAGTACTTC
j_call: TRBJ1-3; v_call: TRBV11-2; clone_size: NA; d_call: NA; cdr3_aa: CASSRGNTIYF; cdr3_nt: TGTGCCAGCAGCCGGGGAAACACCATATATTTT
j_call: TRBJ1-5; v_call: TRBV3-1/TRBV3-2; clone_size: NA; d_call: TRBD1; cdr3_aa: CASSQGDSMPQHF; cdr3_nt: TGTGCCAGCAGCCAAGGGGACAGTATGCCCCAGCATTTT
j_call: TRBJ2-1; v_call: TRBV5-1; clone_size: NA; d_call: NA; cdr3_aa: CASSLASGRNEQFF; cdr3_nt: TGCGCCAGCAGCTTGGCTTCAGGTAGGAATGAGCAGTTCTTC
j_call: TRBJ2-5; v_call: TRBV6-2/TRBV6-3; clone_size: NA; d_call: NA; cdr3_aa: CASSWSGTPETQYF; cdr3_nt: TGTGCCAGCAGTTGGTCCGGGACACCAGAGACCCAGTACTTC